The 29 T cell receptor beta chains below were found in one sample sequenced in a study of T cell responses to AZD1222 COVID-19 vaccine. Sequencing used immunoSEQ multiplex PCR; TCRdb keeps in-frame clones, though not all of them. The data contain roughly 120,000 clones, about 90% of them singletons. Sequencing used peripheral blood, obtained 28 days after the second AZD1222 dose. Receptor source: an adult who received the AZD1222 COVID-19 vaccine.

In regard to this clone: This sample includes further DNA sequences coding for the same CDR3. The chain couples TRBV15 to TRBJ1-5; tentative D call: TRBD1 (5 bases). Between the trimmed V and J ends, which lost 0 bases and 1 base, there was a span of 7 bases. The CDR3 length is 15 residues. Per germline, CDR1 LNHNV and CDR2 YYDKDF (reference sequence). The CDR3 bases are TGTGCCACCAGCAGAGATCAGGGAAGCAATCAGCCCCAGCATTTT. Protein product: CATSRDQGSNQPQHF. Full variable domain (rest looked up from reference TRBV15 and TRBJ1-5): DAMVIQNPRYQVTQFGKPVTLSCSQTLNHNVMYWYQQKSSQAPKLLFHYYDKDFNNEADTPDNFQSRRPNTSFCFLDIRSPGLGDTAMYLCATSRDQGSNQPQHFGDGTRLSIL.

J is TRBJ1-5 and V is TRBV6-5; D unclear. Trimming removed 7 bases at V and 14 bases at J, with 21 bases between. There are 13 residues in the CDR3. From germline, CDR1 is MNHEY and CDR2 SVGAGI. In nucleotides, the CDR3 is TGTGCCAGCATAGGGTCGCGGTCTCGTAAGAAGCATTTT. Protein sequence: CASIGSRSRKKHF.

The chain employs TRBV10-3 and TRBJ2-7, with TRBD2 matching 8 bases. Germline assignment: CDR1 ENHRY and CDR2 SYGVKD. The V segment lost 5 bases and the J segment 7 bases; nucleotides outside the gene matches: 16. The CDR3 is 16 amino acids. The CDR3 reads CAISSSSSGTSGEQYF. CDR3 coding DNA: TGTGCCATCAGTAGTAGTAGTAGCGGGACCTCTGGAGAGCAGTACTTC.

Note on this clone: A much bigger clone sits one base away, suggesting this may be a read error. Here the CDR3 reads CASSQDTYEQYF. CDR3 DNA: TGTGCCAGCAGCCAAGATACCTACGAGCAGTACTTC. The chain uses TRBV3-1 (or the pseudogene TRBV3-2) and TRBJ2-7, with D unclear. The CDR3 is 12 residues long. CDR1 is LGHDT, CDR2 YNNKEL, per germline (reference sequence). Deletions cut 0 bases from V and 2 bases from J, with 2 bases between.

The chain carries TRBV7-2 and TRBJ1-4; TRBD1 agrees at 9 bases. CDR1 and CDR2 (germline): SGHTA, FQGNSA. The CDR3 contains 15 residues. With V trimmed by 6 bases and J by 10 bases, 12 bases remained unmatched. The CDR3 nucleotides read TGTGCCAGCAGGCTGATACAGGGGGCATCCGGAAAACTGTTTTTT. This gives the protein CASRLIQGASGKLFF.

The chain links TRBV3-1 (or the pseudogene TRBV3-2) to TRBJ1-5, with D uncertain. V gave up 3 bases and J gave up 4 bases, with 10 bases separating them. Germline V gene data show CDR1 as LGHDT and CDR2 as YNNKEL (reference sequence). This CDR3 region has 14 residues. In nucleotides, the CDR3 is TGTGCCAGCAGCCAGATGATCGGTAATCAGCCCCAGCATTTT. Translating gives CASSQMIGNQPQHF.

The chain joins TRBV2 to TRBJ1-1; no firm D call. Looked up from germline, CDR1 is SNHLY and CDR2 is FYNNEI. The CDR3 is made up of 14 amino acids. V shed 3 bases and J shed 2 bases, with 10 bases lying between them. The CDR3 DNA is TGTGCCAGCAGTGAGGGCCCATTCAACACTGAAGCTTTCTTT. Translated, it gives CASSEGPFNTEAFF. Drawing the rest from reference TRBV2 and TRBJ1-1, the complete variable domain is EPEVTQTPSHQVTQMGQEVILRCVPISNHLYFYWYRQILGQKVEFLVSFYNNEISEKSEIFDDQFSVERPDGSNFTLKIRSTKLEDSAMYFCASSEGPFNTEAFFGQGTRLTVV.

This clone was counted between two and nine times. The chain joins TRBV7-2 to TRBJ1-2; the match to TRBD1 covers 7 bases. CDR1 SGHTA and CDR2 FQGNSA come from the germline V gene. V was clipped by 5 bases and J by 7 bases; unmatched bases: 13. This CDR3 spans 15 amino acids. CDR3 sequence: CASSPRQGRISGYTF. The CDR3 nucleotides are TGTGCCAGCAGCCCGCGACAGGGCAGGATCAGTGGCTACACCTTC.

The CDR3 sequence: CAISGAEVRNEQFF. DNA for the CDR3: TGTGCCATCAGTGGTGCGGAGGTAAGGAATGAGCAGTTCTTC. The V gene is TRBV10-3, the J gene TRBJ2-1, with D tentatively TRBD2 (5 bases). The CDR3 contains 14 residues. From germline, CDR1 is ENHRY and CDR2 SYGVKD. V lost 4 bases and J lost 7, with 14 bases in between.

The chain couples TRBV24-1 to TRBJ2-3, with D hard to call. Trimming left V 1 base short and J 6 bases short, with 4 bases between. Germline V gene data show CDR1 as KGHDR and CDR2 as SFDVKD. The CDR3 extends over 12 amino acids. CDR3 amino acids: CATSDFRDTQYF. DNA of the CDR3: TGTGCCACCAGTGATTTTCGGGATACGCAGTATTTT.

The chain has TRBV7-9 and TRBJ1-1; unclear D gene. Trimming removed 5 bases at V and 3 bases at J, with 13 bases between. This CDR3 spans 14 amino acids. Germline V gives CDR1 SEHNR, CDR2 FQNEAQ (reference sequence). The DNA of the CDR3 is TGTGCCAGCAGCGGATGGACGGCGGACACTGAAGCTTTCTTT. It yields the protein CASSGWTADTEAFF. Based on the CDR3 plus reference TRBV7-9 and TRBJ1-1, the full variable domain is DTGVSQNPRHKITKRGQNVTFRCDPISEHNRLYWYRQTLGQGPEFLTYFQNEAQLEKSRLLSDRFSAERPKGSFSTLEIQRTEQGDSAMYLCASSGWTADTEAFFGQGTRLTVV.

This clone appeared a single time. The genes are TRBV2 and TRBJ1-2; TRBD1 agrees at 9 bases. Germline loops: CDR1 SNHLY, CDR2 FYNNEI. The trim removed 6 bases at V and 7 bases at J, leaving 9 bases unmatched. CDR3 length equals 14 residues. CDR3 loop: CASSSQGQGRGYTF. CDR3 nucleotides: TGTGCCAGCAGCTCTCAGGGACAGGGCCGTGGCTACACCTTC.

V usage is TRBV28 and J usage is TRBJ1-1; 8 nucleotides align to TRBD1. In germline, CDR1 is MDHEN, CDR2 SYDVKM. With V trimmed by 5 bases and J by 3 bases, 5 bases remained unmatched. The CDR3 covers 14 residues. Written as DNA, the CDR3 is TGTGCCAGCAGTGGAACGGGACAGGACACTGAAGCTTTCTTT. Its translation is CASSGTGQDTEAFF. The whole variable domain, remainder taken from reference TRBV28 and TRBJ1-1, is DVKVTQSSRYLVKRTGEKVFLECVQDMDHENMFWYRQDPGLGLRLIYFSYDVKMKEKGDIPEGYSVSREKKERFSLILESASTNQTSMYLCASSGTGQDTEAFFGQGTRLTVV.

This rearrangement joins TRBV11-2 to TRBJ2-1; D gene ambiguous. This CDR3 is 13 amino acids long. Germline CDR1 SGHAT, CDR2 FQNNGV. Trimming removed 5 bases at V and 5 bases at J, with 10 bases between. The chain's CDR3 is CASSVGFNNEQFF. The CDR3 coding sequence is TGTGCCAGCAGCGTGGGATTTAACAATGAGCAGTTCTTC.

The chain carries TRBV2 and TRBJ1-2, with D perhaps matching TRBD1 (5 bases). Germline V gene lookup returns CDR1 SNHLY and CDR2 FYNNEI. Trimming stripped 6 bases from V and 3 bases from J, with 11 bases between. CDR3 size: 13 residues. The CDR3 loop is CASRKGSDYGYTF. CDR3 DNA: TGTGCCAGCAGGAAGGGGAGCGACTATGGCTACACCTTC. The full variable domain, in which reference TRBV2 and TRBJ1-2 provide the parts outside the CDR3, is EPEVTQTPSHQVTQMGQEVILRCVPISNHLYFYWYRQILGQKVEFLVSFYNNEISEKSEIFDDQFSVERPDGSNFTLKIRSTKLEDSAMYFCASRKGSDYGYTFGSGTRLTVV.

The genes are TRBV9 and TRBJ1-1, with D tentatively TRBD1 (5 bases). Germline V gene data show CDR1 as SGDLS and CDR2 as YYNGEE. The V gene lost 0 bases and the J gene lost 4 bases, with 10 bases spanning the gap. CDR3 length: 14 residues. CDR3 nucleotide sequence: TGTGCCAGCAGCGTAGCAGGGATGGGCACTGAAGCTTTCTTT. It encodes CASSVAGMGTEAFF. The variable domain in full, completed from reference TRBV9 and TRBJ1-1, reads DSGVTQTPKHLITATGQRVTLRCSPRSGDLSVYWYQQSLDQGLQFLIQYYNGEERAKGNILERFSAQQFPDLHSELNLSSLELGDSALYFCASSVAGMGTEAFFGQGTRLTVV.

V and J are TRBV7-9 and TRBJ2-3; TRBD1 agrees at 8 bases. Germline CDR1 reads SEHNR; CDR2 reads FQNEAQ (reference sequence). This CDR3 is 15 amino acids long. V was pared by 4 bases and J by 4 bases, with 7 bases of the junction left unmatched. Here the CDR3 DNA reads TGTGCCAGCAGCTCCGTAGGACAGGGCTCAGATACGCAGTATTTT. Its protein is CASSSVGQGSDTQYF.

With respect to this clone: The sample has other DNA sequences that encode this CDR3 too. J is TRBJ1-5 and V is TRBV12-3 or TRBV12-4; no definite D call. The CDR3 is made up of 13 amino acids. The ends were cut back, 1 base at V and 5 bases at J, with 6 bases in the middle. DNA for the CDR3: TGTGCCAGCAGTTTAGAGGGTGATCAGCCCCAGCATTTT. Protein product: CASSLEGDQPQHF.

The V and J genes are TRBV18 and TRBJ2-7; D is unclear. This CDR3 has 16 amino acids. Trimming pared 0 bases from V and 0 bases from J, leaving 12 bases between. Per the germline V gene, CDR1 is KGHSH and CDR2 is LQKENI. For the CDR3, the DNA is TGTGCCAGCTCACCACCCGGCGTTCGTAGCTCCTACGAGCAGTACTTC. This encodes CASSPPGVRSSYEQYF.

The V and J genes are TRBV9 and TRBJ2-7; the D gene is possibly TRBD2 (5 bases). V was cut by 0 bases and J by 6 bases, with 19 bases left in between. Germline V gene sequence: CDR1 SGDLS, CDR2 YYNGEE. The CDR3 sequence is 16 residues long. In DNA, the CDR3 is TGTGCCAGCAGCGTAGCTGAGGGTGGGCTAGCTGGCGAGCAGTACTTC. This translates into CASSVAEGGLAGEQYF.

The chain combines TRBV6-2 or TRBV6-3 with TRBJ2-4, with D maybe TRBD1 (6 bases). Between the trimmed V and J ends, which lost 5 bases and 7 bases, there was a span of 9 bases. CDR1 is MNHEY, CDR2 SVGEGT, per germline. The CDR3 totals 12 residues. The CDR3 DNA reads TGTGCCAGCAGTGCTCAGGGGAACATTCAGTACTTC. Translated: CASSAQGNIQYF.

This clone was counted once. V usage is TRBV13 and J usage is TRBJ2-1; 8 bases map to TRBD2. The CDR3 sequence is 15 residues long. The J segment lost 8 bases and the V segment lost 5 bases, leaving 11 bases of the junction unmatched. Germline V gene data show CDR1 as PRHDT and CDR2 as FYEKMQ (reference sequence). The CDR3, as DNA: TGTGCCAGCAGCCCTCTAGCGGGTAGTATTCATGAGCAGTTCTTC. Its protein product is CASSPLAGSIHEQFF.

V gene TRBV9 combines with J gene TRBJ1-6; D uncertain. Germline loops: CDR1 SGDLS, CDR2 YYNGEE. Trimming took 0 bases from V and 5 from J, leaving 9 bases between them. The CDR3 contains 15 residues. CDR3 loop: CASSVGTANNSPLHF. In DNA, the CDR3 is TGTGCCAGCAGCGTAGGGACCGCTAATAATTCACCCCTCCACTTT.

This clone appeared a single time. This chain uses TRBV5-1 with TRBJ1-6; D unresolved. This CDR3 has 13 residues. Per the germline V gene, CDR1 is SGHRS and CDR2 is YFSETQ. Trimming left V 4 bases short and J 4 bases short, with 6 bases between. CDR3 sequence: CASSVDYNSPLHF. The DNA of the CDR3 is TGCGCCAGCAGCGTGGATTATAATTCACCCCTCCACTTT. Complete variable domain (other parts from reference TRBV5-1 and TRBJ1-6): KAGVTQTPRYLIKTRGQQVTLSCSPISGHRSVSWYQQTPGQGLQFLFEYFSETQRNKGNFPGRFSGRQFSNSRSEMNVSTLELGDSALYLCASSVDYNSPLHFGNGTRLTVT.

The chain employs TRBV27 and TRBJ2-2, with no clear D. Germline V gives CDR1 MNHEY, CDR2 SMNVEV (reference sequence). V lost 3 bases and J 3 bases, leaving 2 bases between the germline ends. This CDR3 is built from 12 residues. CDR3 protein: CASSLDTGELFF. DNA of the CDR3: TGTGCCAGCAGTTTGGACACCGGGGAGCTGTTTTTT.

The gene calls are TRBV6-2 or TRBV6-3 and TRBJ1-2; weak D call: TRBD1 (6 bases). The CDR3 length is 15 residues. From germline, CDR1 is MNHEY and CDR2 SVGEGT. Trimming left V 5 bases short and J 0 bases short, with 13 bases between. CDR3 nucleotides: TGTGCCAGCAGTCGTAGCGGACAGCCTAACTATGGCTACACCTTC. It is translated as CASSRSGQPNYGYTF.

The sample holds a few counts of this clone. The rearrangement joins TRBV9 to TRBJ2-7; 13 nucleotides match TRBD2. The germline CDR1 and CDR2 sequences are SGDLS and YYNGEE. This CDR3 contains 15 residues. V lost 4 bases, J lost 5 bases, and 6 bases stayed unmatched. The CDR3 reads CASSFEGLAGNEQYF. The CDR3 DNA reads as TGTGCCAGCAGCTTTGAGGGACTAGCGGGGAACGAGCAGTACTTC.

The chain combines TRBV4-3 with TRBJ1-5, with D hard to call. Germline V gene sequence: CDR1 LGHNA, CDR2 YSLEER. Trimming shortened V by 4 bases and J by 4 bases, and 8 bases separated the two germline ends. This CDR3 comprises 13 residues. Here the CDR3 DNA reads TGCGCCAGCAGCCCGACCGTTAATCAGCCCCAGCATTTT. This encodes CASSPTVNQPQHF.

The genes are TRBV25-1 and TRBJ1-6; D not resolved. This CDR3 has 15 residues. The V end was cut by 6 bases, the J end by 4 bases, with 13 bases between. The germline CDR1 and CDR2 sequences are MGHDK and SYGVNS. The CDR3 nucleotides read TGTGCCAGCAGCGAAATGACGGTGTATAATTCACCCCTCCACTTT. This sequence encodes CASSEMTVYNSPLHF. Complete variable domain (other parts from reference TRBV25-1 and TRBJ1-6): EADIYQTPRYLVIGTGKKITLECSQTMGHDKMYWYQQDPGMELHLIHYSYGVNSTEKGDLSSESTVSRIRTEHFPLTLESARPSHTSQYLCASSEMTVYNSPLHFGNGTRLTVT.